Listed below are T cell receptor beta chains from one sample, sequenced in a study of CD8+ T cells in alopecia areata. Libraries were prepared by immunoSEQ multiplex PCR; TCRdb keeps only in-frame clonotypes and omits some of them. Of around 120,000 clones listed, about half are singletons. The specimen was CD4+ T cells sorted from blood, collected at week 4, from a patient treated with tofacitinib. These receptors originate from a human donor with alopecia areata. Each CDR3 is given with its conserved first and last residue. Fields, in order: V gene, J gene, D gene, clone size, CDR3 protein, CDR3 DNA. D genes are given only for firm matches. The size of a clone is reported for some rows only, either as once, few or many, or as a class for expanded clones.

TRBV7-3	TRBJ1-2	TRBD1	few	CASSLAGGRGYTF	TGTGCCAGCAGCCTAGCAGGGGGCCGCGGCTACACCTTC
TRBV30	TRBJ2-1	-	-	CAWCGGPGYEQFF	TGTGCCTGGTGTGGAGGGCCGGGTTATGAGCAGTTCTTC
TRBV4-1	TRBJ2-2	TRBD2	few	CASSQDRGGANTGELFF	TGCGCCAGCAGCCAAGATCGGGGAGGGGCGAACACCGGGGAGCTGTTTTTT
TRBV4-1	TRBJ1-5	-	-	CASSQDGVNQPQHF	TGCGCCAGCAGCCAAGATGGGGTAAATCAGCCCCAGCATTTT
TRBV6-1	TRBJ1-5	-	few	CASSEPGISNQPQHF	TGTGCCAGCAGTGAACCAGGGATTAGCAATCAGCCCCAGCATTTT
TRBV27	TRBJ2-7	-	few	CASSSPGASSYEQYF	TGTGCCAGCAGTTCTCCGGGGGCCTCCTCCTACGAGCAGTACTTC
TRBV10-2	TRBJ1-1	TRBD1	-	CASSTTGAGGTEAFF	TGCGCCAGCAGTACAACAGGGGCCGGGGGCACTGAAGCTTTCTTT
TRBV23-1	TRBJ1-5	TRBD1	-	CASSPGGSQPQHF	TGCGCCAGCAGCCCAGGGGGCAGTCAGCCCCAGCATTTT
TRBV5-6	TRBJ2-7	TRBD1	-	CASSLVDRGNEQYF	TGTGCCAGCAGCTTGGTGGACAGGGGAAACGAGCAGTACTTC
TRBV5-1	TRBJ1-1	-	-	CASSTAMDTEAFF	TGCGCCAGCAGCACCGCGATGGACACTGAAGCTTTCTTT
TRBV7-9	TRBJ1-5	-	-	CASSLGENQPQHF	TGTGCCAGCAGCCTGGGGGAGAATCAGCCCCAGCATTTT
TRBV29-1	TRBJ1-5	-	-	CSVVSRDNQPQHF	TGCAGCGTTGTTTCCAGGGACAATCAGCCCCAGCATTTT
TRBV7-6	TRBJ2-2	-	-	CASSLLGKGGELFF	TGTGCCAGCAGCTTGTTAGGGAAGGGCGGGGAGCTGTTTTTT
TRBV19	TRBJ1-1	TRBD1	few	CASRLQGKDTEAFF	TGTGCCAGTAGACTACAGGGGAAGGACACTGAAGCTTTCTTT
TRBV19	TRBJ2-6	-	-	CASSLGPTGANVLTF	TGTGCCAGTAGCCTAGGACCTACTGGGGCCAACGTCCTGACTTTC
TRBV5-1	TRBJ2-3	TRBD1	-	CASSLTGGSLDTQYF	TGCGCCAGCAGCTTGACAGGGGGCAGTTTGGATACGCAGTATTTT
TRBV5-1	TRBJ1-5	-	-	CASSLEGQPQHF	TGCGCCAGCAGCTTGGAAGGCCAGCCCCAGCATTTT
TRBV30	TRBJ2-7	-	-	CAWSVLGERQYF	TGTGCCTGGAGTGTATTGGGGGAAAGGCAGTACTTC
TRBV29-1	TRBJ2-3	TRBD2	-	CSVAGTSGFSDTQYF	TGCAGCGTTGCCGGGACTAGCGGGTTTTCAGATACGCAGTATTTT
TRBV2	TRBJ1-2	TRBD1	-	CASIIGQAYYGYTF	TGTGCCAGCATTATTGGACAGGCTTACTATGGCTACACCTTC
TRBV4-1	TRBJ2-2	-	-	CASSQGGHEEELFF	TGCGCCAGCAGCCAAGGAGGCCACGAGGAGGAGCTGTTTTTT
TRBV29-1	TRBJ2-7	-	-	CSAGLGRQEQYF	TGCAGCGCTGGACTGGGAAGACAGGAGCAGTACTTC
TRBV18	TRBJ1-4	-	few	CASSTGIFDEKLFF	TGTGCCAGCTCAACAGGGATTTTCGATGAAAAACTGTTTTTT
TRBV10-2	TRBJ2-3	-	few	CASSPTSDTQYF	TGCGCCAGCAGTCCCACGTCAGATACGCAGTATTTT
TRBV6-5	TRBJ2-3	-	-	CASSYSYTATDTQYF	TGTGCCAGCAGTTACTCTTACACAGCCACAGATACGCAGTATTTT
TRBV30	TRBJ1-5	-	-	CAWSIGRKGLPQHF	TGTGCCTGGAGTATCGGCAGGAAAGGTTTACCCCAGCATTTT